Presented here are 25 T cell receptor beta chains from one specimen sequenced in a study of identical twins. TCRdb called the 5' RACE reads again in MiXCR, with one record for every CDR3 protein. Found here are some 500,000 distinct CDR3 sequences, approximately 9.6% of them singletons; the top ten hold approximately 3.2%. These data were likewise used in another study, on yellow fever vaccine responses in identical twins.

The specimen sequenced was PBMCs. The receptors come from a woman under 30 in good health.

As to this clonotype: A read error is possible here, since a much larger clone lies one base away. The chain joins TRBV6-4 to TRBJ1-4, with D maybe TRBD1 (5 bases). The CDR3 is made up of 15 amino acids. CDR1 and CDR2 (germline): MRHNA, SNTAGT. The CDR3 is CASSPGGTEHEKLSF. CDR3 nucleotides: TGTGCCAGCAGCCCGGGAGGGACGGAACATGAAAAACTGTCTTTT.

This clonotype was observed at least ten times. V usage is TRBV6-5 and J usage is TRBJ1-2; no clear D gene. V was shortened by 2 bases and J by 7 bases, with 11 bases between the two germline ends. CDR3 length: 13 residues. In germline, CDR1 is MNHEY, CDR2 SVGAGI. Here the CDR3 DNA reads TGTGCCAGCAGTTACATACAAAGCGGTGGCTACACCTTC. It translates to CASSYIQSGGYTF.

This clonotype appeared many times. The CDR3 sequence: CASSQGTGAFSPLHF. The CDR3 coding sequence is TGCGCCAGCAGCCAAGGGACAGGCGCATTTTCACCCCTCCACTTT. The chain uses TRBV4-3 and TRBJ1-6; 7 bases line up with TRBD1. The V segment lost 1 base and the J segment 9 bases; nucleotides outside the gene matches: 6. There are 15 residues in the CDR3. The germline V gene encodes CDR1 LGHNA and CDR2 YSLEER.

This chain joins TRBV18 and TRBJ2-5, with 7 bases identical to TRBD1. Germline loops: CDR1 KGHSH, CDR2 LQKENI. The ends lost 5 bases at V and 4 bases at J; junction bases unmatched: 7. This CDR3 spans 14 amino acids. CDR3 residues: CASSTQGTVETQYF. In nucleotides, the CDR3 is TGTGCCAGCTCAACCCAAGGGACAGTAGAGACCCAGTACTTC.

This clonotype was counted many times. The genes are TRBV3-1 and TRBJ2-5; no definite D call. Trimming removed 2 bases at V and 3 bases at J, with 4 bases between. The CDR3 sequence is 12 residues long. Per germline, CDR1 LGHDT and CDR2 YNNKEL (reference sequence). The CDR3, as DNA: TGTGCCAGCAGCCAACTGGAAGAGACCCAGTACTTC. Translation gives CASSQLEETQYF.

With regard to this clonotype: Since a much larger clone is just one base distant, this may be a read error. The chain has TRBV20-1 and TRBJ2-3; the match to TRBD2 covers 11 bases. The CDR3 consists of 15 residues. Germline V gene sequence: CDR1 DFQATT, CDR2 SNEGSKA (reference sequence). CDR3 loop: CSGGRLAGWADTQYF. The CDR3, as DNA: TGCAGCGGGGGCCGACTAGCGGGATGGGCAGATACGCAGTATTTT.

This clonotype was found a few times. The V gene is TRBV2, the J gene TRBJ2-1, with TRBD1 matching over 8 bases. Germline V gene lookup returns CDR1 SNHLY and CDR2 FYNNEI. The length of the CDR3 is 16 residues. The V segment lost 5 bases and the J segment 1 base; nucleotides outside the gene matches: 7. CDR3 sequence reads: CASSLRTGLSYNEQFF. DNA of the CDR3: TGTGCCAGCAGTTTACGGACAGGGTTGTCCTACAATGAGCAGTTCTTC.

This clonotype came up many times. The CDR3 spells CSAGRTGSNSPLHF. CDR3 coding DNA: TGCAGTGCTGGGAGGACAGGGAGTAATTCACCCCTCCACTTT. This sequence joins TRBV20-1 and TRBJ1-6; 8 bases align to TRBD1. V lost 5 bases, J lost 6 bases, and 6 bases stayed unmatched. Germline CDR1 and CDR2: DFQATT and SNEGSKA (reference sequence). CDR3 length: 14 amino acids.

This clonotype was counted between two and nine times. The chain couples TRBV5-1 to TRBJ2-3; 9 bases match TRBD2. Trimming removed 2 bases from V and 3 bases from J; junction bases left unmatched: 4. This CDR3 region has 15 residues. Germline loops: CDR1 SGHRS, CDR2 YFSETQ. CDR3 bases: TGCGCCAGCAGCTTACAAGCGGGAGGTACAGATACGCAGTATTTT. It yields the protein CASSLQAGGTDTQYF.

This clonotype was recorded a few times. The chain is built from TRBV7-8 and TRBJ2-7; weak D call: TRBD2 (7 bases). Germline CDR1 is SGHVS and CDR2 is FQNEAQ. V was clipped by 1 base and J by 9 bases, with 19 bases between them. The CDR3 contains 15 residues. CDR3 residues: CASSLVGGAPGGQYF. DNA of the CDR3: TGTGCCAGCAGCTTAGTGGGGGGGGCCCCCGGAGGGCAGTACTTC.

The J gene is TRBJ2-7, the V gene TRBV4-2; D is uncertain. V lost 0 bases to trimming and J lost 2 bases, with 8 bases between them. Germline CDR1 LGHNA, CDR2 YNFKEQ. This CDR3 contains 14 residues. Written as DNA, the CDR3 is TGTGCCAGCAGCCAAGAGGCTCGAGCCTACGAGCAGTACTTC. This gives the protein CASSQEARAYEQYF.

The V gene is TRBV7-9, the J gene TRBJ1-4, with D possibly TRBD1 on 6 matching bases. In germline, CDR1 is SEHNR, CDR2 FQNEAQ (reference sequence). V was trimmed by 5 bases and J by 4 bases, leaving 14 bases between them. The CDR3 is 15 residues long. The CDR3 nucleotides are TGTGCCAGCAGCCCTGGACAGACCCATAATGAAAAACTGTTTTTT. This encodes CASSPGQTHNEKLFF.

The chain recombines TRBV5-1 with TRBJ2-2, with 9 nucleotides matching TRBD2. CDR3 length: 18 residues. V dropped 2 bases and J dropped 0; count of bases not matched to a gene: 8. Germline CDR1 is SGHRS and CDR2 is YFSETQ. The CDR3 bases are TGCGCCAGCAGCTTAACTAGCGGGCCTAATACGAACACCGGGGAGCTGTTTTTT. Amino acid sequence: CASSLTSGPNTNTGELFF.

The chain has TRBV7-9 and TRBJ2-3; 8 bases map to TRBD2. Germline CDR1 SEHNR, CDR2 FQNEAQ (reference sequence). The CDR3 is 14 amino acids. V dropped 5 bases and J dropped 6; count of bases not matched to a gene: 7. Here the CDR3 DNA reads TGTGCCAGCAGCCACTCGGGGGGGCAGGATACGCAGTATTTT. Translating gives CASSHSGGQDTQYF.

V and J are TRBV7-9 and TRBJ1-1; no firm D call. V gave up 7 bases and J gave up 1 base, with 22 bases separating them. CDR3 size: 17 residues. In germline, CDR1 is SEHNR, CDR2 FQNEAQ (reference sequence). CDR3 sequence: CASTLPKGGQKNTEAFF. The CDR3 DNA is TGTGCCAGCACCTTGCCTAAGGGTGGGCAGAAGAACACTGAAGCTTTCTTT.

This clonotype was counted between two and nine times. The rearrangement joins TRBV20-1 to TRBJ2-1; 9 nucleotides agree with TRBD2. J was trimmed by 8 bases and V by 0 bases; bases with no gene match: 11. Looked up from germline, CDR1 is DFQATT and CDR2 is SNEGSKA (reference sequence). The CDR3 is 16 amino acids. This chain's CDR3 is CSARDDIAGVPHEQFF. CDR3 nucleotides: TGCAGTGCTAGAGATGATATAGCGGGGGTACCCCATGAGCAGTTCTTC.

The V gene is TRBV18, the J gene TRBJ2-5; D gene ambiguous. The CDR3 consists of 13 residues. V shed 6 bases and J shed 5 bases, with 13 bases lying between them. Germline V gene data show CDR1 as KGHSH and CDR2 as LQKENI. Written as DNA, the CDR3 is TGTGCCAGCTCCCCAAGGCAGATCGAGACCCAGTACTTC. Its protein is CASSPRQIETQYF.

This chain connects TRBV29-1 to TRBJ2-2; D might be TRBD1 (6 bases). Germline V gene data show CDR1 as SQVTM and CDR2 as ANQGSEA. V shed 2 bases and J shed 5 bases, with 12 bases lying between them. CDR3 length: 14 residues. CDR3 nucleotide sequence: TGCAGCGTTGAAATTCAGGGGCCAACCGGGGAGCTGTTTTTT. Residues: CSVEIQGPTGELFF.

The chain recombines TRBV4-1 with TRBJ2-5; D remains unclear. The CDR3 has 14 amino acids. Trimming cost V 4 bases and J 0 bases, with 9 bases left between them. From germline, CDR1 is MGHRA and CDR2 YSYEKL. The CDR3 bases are TGCGCCAGCAGCCTCCGGGCGCACCAAGAGACCCAGTACTTC. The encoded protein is CASSLRAHQETQYF.

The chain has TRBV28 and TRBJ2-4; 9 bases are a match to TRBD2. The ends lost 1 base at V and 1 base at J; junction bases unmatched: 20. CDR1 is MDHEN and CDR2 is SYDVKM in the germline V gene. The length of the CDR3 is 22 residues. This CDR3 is CASSLYAPEPGGLALAKNIQYF. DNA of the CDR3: TGTGCCAGCAGTTTATACGCACCGGAACCCGGGGGACTAGCTCTCGCCAAAAACATTCAGTACTTC.

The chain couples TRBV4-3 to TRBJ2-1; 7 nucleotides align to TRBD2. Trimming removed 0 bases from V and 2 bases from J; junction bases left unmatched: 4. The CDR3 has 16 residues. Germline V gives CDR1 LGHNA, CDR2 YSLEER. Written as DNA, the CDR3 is TGCGCCAGCAGCCAAGATAATAGCGGGCCCTACAATGAGCAGTTCTTC. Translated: CASSQDNSGPYNEQFF.

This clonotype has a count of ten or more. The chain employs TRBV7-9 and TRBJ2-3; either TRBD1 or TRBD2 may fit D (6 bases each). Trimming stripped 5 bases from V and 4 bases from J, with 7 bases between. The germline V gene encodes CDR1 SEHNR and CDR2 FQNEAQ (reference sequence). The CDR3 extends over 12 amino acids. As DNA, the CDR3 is TGTGCCAGCAGCGGGGGGCCAGATACGCAGTATTTT. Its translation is CASSGGPDTQYF.

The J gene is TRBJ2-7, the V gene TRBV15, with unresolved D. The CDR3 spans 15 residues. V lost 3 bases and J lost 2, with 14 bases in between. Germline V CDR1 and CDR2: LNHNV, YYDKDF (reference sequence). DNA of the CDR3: TGTGCCACCAGCAGCCTCCCAGCCGCCCCCTACGAGCAGTACTTC. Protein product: CATSSLPAAPYEQYF.

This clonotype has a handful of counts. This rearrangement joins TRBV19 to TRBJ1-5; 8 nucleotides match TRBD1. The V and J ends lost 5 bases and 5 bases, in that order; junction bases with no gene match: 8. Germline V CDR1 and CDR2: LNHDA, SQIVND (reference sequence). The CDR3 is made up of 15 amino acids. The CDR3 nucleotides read TGTGCCAGTAGTCACCGGGACAGGCCCCATCAGCCCCAGCATTTT. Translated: CASSHRDRPHQPQHF.

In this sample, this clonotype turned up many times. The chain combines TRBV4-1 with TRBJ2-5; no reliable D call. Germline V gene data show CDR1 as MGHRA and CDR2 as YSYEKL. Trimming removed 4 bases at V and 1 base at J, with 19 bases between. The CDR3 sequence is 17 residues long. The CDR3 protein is CASSLRIRTAVQETQYF. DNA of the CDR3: TGCGCCAGCAGCCTTAGAATCAGGACGGCAGTCCAAGAGACCCAGTACTTC.